What follows describes a single T cell receptor beta chain. Recruitment covered over 20 US areas and drew participants whose ages spanned roughly 18 to 95 years. The data were taken from a study of blood T cell repertoires in COVID-19. The overall study: Sites across the United States, Italy and Spain contributed samples from acute and convalescent COVID-19. PBMCs, B-cell-depleted T cells, or T cells were the source of the cDNA or gDNA that made up the material.

The CDR3 sequence is 16 residues long. V was shortened by 5 bases and J by 5 bases, with 18 bases between the two germline ends. Germline CDR1 and CDR2: SGHVS and FNYEAQ. Original methodology: Quantification of nucleated cells was approximated via reference gene primer amplification. Sequenced by immunoSEQ multiplex PCR; TCRdb stores in-frame clones only, minus some. V, J and clone size are those of that table, while D and trimming were read from the DNA. Of hundreds of thousands of clones in the sample, around nine tenths are singletons; the top ten hold roughly 2.6%. The receptor comes from a man aged 60-69 years who had recovered from COVID-19. The specimen was PBMCs or T cells enriched from blood (not recorded which). This chain links TRBV7-6 with TRBJ2-2; D may be TRBD2 (6 bases). The CDR3 sequence: CASSLMTTSVTGELFF. Here the CDR3 DNA reads TGTGCCAGCAGCCTCATGACGACTAGTGTGACCGGGGAGCTGTTTTTT.